This record covers a single TCR beta chain. There are many counts of this clonotype. The specificity of this receptor is unknown. Qualities for individual bases were not recorded, and no much larger clone is one base off. The treatment or condition label here, explained by the study, means: allogeneic hematopoietic cell transplantation with graft depleted of TCRalphabeta T cells and CD19 B cells. TCRalphabeta/CD19-depleted allogeneic hematopoietic cell grafts were given to the transplant recipients, all of whom were children. Including cysteine and phenylalanine, the CDR3 has 14 amino acids. Just CDR3 DNA is preserved here, 42 bases in frame from base 1. V lost 2 bases and J lost 10 bases; the stretch between them is 15 bases long. For CDR1 and CDR2, the germline V gene lists SGHAT and FQNNGV. The sample comes from a study of T-cell reconstitution after alpha-beta-depleted transplantation in children (TCRdb year 2016). About the study as a whole: Using TCR repertoire profiling, the study followed T-cell immune reconstitution in a quantitative way in children after TCRalphabeta/CD19-depleted allogeneic hematopoietic cell transplantation.

Beyond this particular receptor, the publication reports: The apparently early alphabetaT-cell count recovery about two months after transplant was reportedly dependent on only several hundred rapidly expanded clones derived from non-depleted graft cells. In some patients, the high TCRbeta diversity seen at day 60 was put down to recipient T cells and intrathymic progenitors that had survived conditioning. Over the following months the frequencies of hyperexpanded clones went down, and after one year T-cell counts and TCRbeta diversity were mostly credited to newly produced T cells.

Library preparation was by PCR. The reads were generated on an Illumina HiSeq 2500. TCR libraries were prepared with molecular barcoding, using unique molecular identifiers to normalize TCRbeta repertoire quantification. Using fastp trimming at Q25 and MiXCR clonotype assembly, TCRdb reanalyzed the public sequencing data and kept in-frame beta chains. Each CDR3 protein gets just one entry, which takes the most common genes and DNA from the rows behind it. This sample is represented by 550,000 to 800,000 distinct CDR3 sequences; 13% of them were singletons. 0.75% to 0.85% of the sample lies in the top ten.

The material sequenced was PBMCs, taken before TCRalphabeta/CD19-depleted stem cell transplant. This TCR was sampled from a girl aged 2 to 10 with congenital amegakaryocytic thrombocytopenia, due to receive a stem cell transplant. The sequence links TRBV11-2 to TRBJ2-1; tentative D gene TRBD2, with 6 bases matching. The DNA sequence reads TGTGCCAGCAGCTTAACTAGCAAGGGTTTAGAGCAGTTCTTC. This sequence encodes CASSLTSKGLEQFF.